Detailed here is one T cell receptor beta chain. A read error may produce the germline difference seen at one junction end. The CDR3 is 15 residues long. Germline loops: CDR1 MGHRA, CDR2 YSYEKL. PCR amplification relied on 60 Vbeta primers (plus 13 Jbeta primers). Here immunoSEQ multiplex PCR was the method, and the copy in TCRdb shows in-frame clones only, minus some. The sample shows under 150,000 clones, 78% of them seen only once. The data are from a study of cytomegalovirus exposure and HLA in healthy donors. The V call is TRBV4-1, the J call TRBJ1-5; 7 bases align to TRBD1. This clonotype originated in a male donor in good health and CMV-seronegative. The sequenced sample was PBMCs. The CDR3 spells CSSSLRTGPNQPQHF. The CDR3 DNA follows: TGCTCCAGCAGCCTTCGGACAGGACCCAATCAGCCCCAGCATTTT.